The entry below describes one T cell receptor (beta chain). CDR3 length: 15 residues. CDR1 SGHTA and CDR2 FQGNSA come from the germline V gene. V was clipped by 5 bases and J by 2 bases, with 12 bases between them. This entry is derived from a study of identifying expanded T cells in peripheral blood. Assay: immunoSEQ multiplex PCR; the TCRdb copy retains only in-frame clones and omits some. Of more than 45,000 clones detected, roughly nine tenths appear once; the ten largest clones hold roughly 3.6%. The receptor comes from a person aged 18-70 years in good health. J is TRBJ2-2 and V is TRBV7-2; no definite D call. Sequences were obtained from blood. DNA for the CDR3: TGTGCCAGCAGCGCTAGGACCAGTAACACCGGGGAGCTGTTTTTT. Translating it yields CASSARTSNTGELFF. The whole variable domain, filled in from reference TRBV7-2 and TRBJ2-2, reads GAGVSQSPSNKVTEKGKDVELRCDPISGHTALYWYRQSLGQGLEFLIYFQGNSAPDKSGLPSDRFSAERTGGSVSTLTIQRTQQEDSAVYLCASSARTSNTGELFFGEGSRLTVL.